The 24 T cell receptor beta chains listed next were all sequenced from one sample in a study of T cell responses to AZD1222 COVID-19 vaccine. Libraries were prepared by immunoSEQ multiplex PCR; TCRdb keeps only in-frame clonotypes and omits some of them. This table holds approximately 130,000 clones, 88% found once. The source material was peripheral blood, sampled 28 days after the second AZD1222 dose. The receptors were gathered from an adult who received the AZD1222 COVID-19 vaccine.

The chain couples TRBV2 to TRBJ1-1; D gene ambiguous. Trimming stripped 7 bases from V and 0 bases from J, with 12 bases between. This CDR3 has 14 amino acids. Germline CDR1 is SNHLY and CDR2 is FYNNEI. The CDR3, as DNA: TGTGCCAGCACCATGAATGTGGTGAACACTGAAGCTTTCTTT. Encoded protein: CASTMNVVNTEAFF.

The chain employs TRBV7-9 and TRBJ2-2, with a weak D call TRBD1 (5 bases). The CDR3 is 14 amino acids. Germline CDR1 and CDR2: SEHNR and FQNEAQ (reference sequence). V lost 2 bases and J lost 4, with 8 bases in between. Written as DNA, the CDR3 is TGTGCCAGCAGCTTACAGGGAAGCACCGGGGAGCTGTTTTTT. Amino acids: CASSLQGSTGELFF.

The genes are TRBV10-3 and TRBJ1-1; perhaps TRBD1 as D (6 bases). Germline assignment: CDR1 ENHRY and CDR2 SYGVKD. With 8 bases removed from V and 4 bases from J, the gap between germline ends came to 17 bases. The CDR3 spans 14 residues. CDR3 bases: TGTGCCATCGGAATACAGGGAGCAGCCACTGAAGCTTTCTTT. Translating it yields CAIGIQGAATEAFF.

J is TRBJ1-2 and V is TRBV30; D remains unclear. Trimming pared 1 base from V and 7 bases from J, leaving 7 bases between. Germline assignment: CDR1 GTSNPN and CDR2 SVGIG (reference sequence). There are 11 residues in the CDR3. The CDR3 region is CAWSGVLGYTF. The CDR3 DNA is TGTGCCTGGAGTGGGGTTCTTGGCTACACCTTC.

The V call is TRBV3-1 (or the pseudogene TRBV3-2), the J call TRBJ2-1; D remains unclear. The CDR3 covers 13 residues. V gave up 4 bases and J gave up 5 bases, with 9 bases separating them. Germline CDR1 and CDR2: LGHDT and YNNKEL (reference sequence). The CDR3 is CASSPIADNEQFF. CDR3 nucleotide sequence: TGTGCCAGCAGCCCCATAGCCGACAATGAGCAGTTCTTC.

This clone is a singleton in its sample. The rearrangement joins TRBV28 to TRBJ1-5; no clear D gene. The CDR3 length is 15 residues. Germline V gene sequence: CDR1 MDHEN, CDR2 SYDVKM. V dropped 7 bases and J dropped 2 bases, with 15 bases sitting between them. CDR3 sequence (DNA): TGTGCCAGCATCCTCAGGCGGACGGGCAATCAGCCCCAGCATTTT. It specifies CASILRRTGNQPQHF.

The rearrangement links TRBV5-6 to TRBJ2-3; 11 bases match TRBD1. This CDR3 contains 15 residues. The V gene's germline CDR1 is SGHDT and CDR2 YYEEEE. V shed 1 base, J shed 5 bases, and the junction held 3 bases outside the gene matches. CDR3 bases: TGTGCCAGCAGCTTGACCGGGACAGGGGGAGATACGCAGTATTTT. This sequence encodes CASSLTGTGGDTQYF.

This sequence joins TRBV2 and TRBJ2-1; possible D gene TRBD1, 5 bases. With 1 base removed from V and 7 bases from J, the gap between germline ends came to 17 bases. The V gene's germline CDR1 is SNHLY and CDR2 FYNNEI. The CDR3 is made up of 16 amino acids. CDR3 amino acids: CASSEEARAWVNEQFF. The CDR3 DNA sequence: TGTGCCAGCAGTGAAGAGGCCAGGGCCTGGGTAAATGAGCAGTTCTTC.

This clone has a handful of counts. The J gene is TRBJ1-5, the V gene TRBV6-5; a weak D match, TRBD1 (5 bases). This CDR3 comprises 14 residues. Germline-derived CDR1 and CDR2 are MNHEY and SVGAGI. V lost 5 bases and J 6 bases, leaving 14 bases between the germline ends. The CDR3: CASSIDSEIQPQHF. CDR3 sequence (DNA): TGTGCCAGCAGTATCGACAGTGAAATTCAGCCCCAGCATTTT.

The V call is TRBV18, the J call TRBJ2-7, with 12 bases identical to TRBD1. V gave up 3 bases and J gave up 5 bases; unmatched junction bases: 8. The CDR3 loop spans 16 amino acids. The germline V gene has CDR1 KGHSH and CDR2 LQKENI. The CDR3 DNA sequence: TGTGCCAGCTCACCGCGTCCCGGGACAGGGGGCGACGAGCAGTACTTC. This codes for CASSPRPGTGGDEQYF.

The chain employs TRBV7-2 and TRBJ2-7, with D maybe TRBD2 (7 bases). The V gene lost 5 bases and the J gene lost 1 base, with 15 bases spanning the gap. This CDR3 spans 15 amino acids. Germline V gives CDR1 SGHTA, CDR2 FQGNSA. The CDR3 DNA reads as TGTGCCAGCAGCCCGATGGGGGGGGCTTCCTACGAGCAGTACTTC. Translation: CASSPMGGASYEQYF.

The chain joins TRBV28 to TRBJ2-7; 9 bases align to TRBD1. Germline lookup yields CDR1 MDHEN and CDR2 SYDVKM. J was trimmed by 7 bases and V by 4 bases; bases with no gene match: 11. The CDR3 is 15 residues long. The CDR3 bases are TGTGCCAGCAGTTCGTCCGGGACAGGGAAAGGGGAGCAGTACTTC. Encoded protein: CASSSSGTGKGEQYF. The full variable domain, in which reference TRBV28 and TRBJ2-7 provide the parts outside the CDR3, is DVKVTQSSRYLVKRTGEKVFLECVQDMDHENMFWYRQDPGLGLRLIYFSYDVKMKEKGDIPEGYSVSREKKERFSLILESASTNQTSMYLCASSSSGTGKGEQYFGPGTRLTVT.

In its sample, this clone was seen once. The chain has TRBV11-3 and TRBJ1-1; 9 positions agree with TRBD1. This CDR3 is 14 amino acids long. Germline V gene lookup returns CDR1 SGHNT and CDR2 YENEEA. The ends lost 6 bases at V and 1 base at J; junction bases unmatched: 3. This CDR3 reads CASRRDRENTEAFF. CDR3 nucleotide sequence: TGTGCCAGCAGGCGGGACAGGGAGAACACTGAAGCTTTCTTT.

This chain uses TRBV6-5 with TRBJ1-5; the D gene is possibly TRBD1 (6 bases). The CDR3 totals 15 residues. The V end was cut by 6 bases, the J end by 4 bases, with 16 bases between. Germline lookup yields CDR1 MNHEY and CDR2 SVGAGI. CDR3 amino acids: CASRTRTASNQPQHF. The CDR3 bases are TGTGCCAGCAGAACCCGGACAGCTTCAAATCAGCCCCAGCATTTT.

The J gene is TRBJ2-7, the V gene TRBV30; TRBD2 is a possible D gene (6 bases). CDR3 size: 13 residues. Germline V gene data show CDR1 as GTSNPN and CDR2 as SVGIG (reference sequence). The ends were cut back, 4 bases at V and 2 bases at J, with 12 bases in the middle. The CDR3 loop reads CAWTSAGAYEQYF. CDR3 bases: TGTGCCTGGACATCAGCGGGCGCCTACGAGCAGTACTTC. Full variable domain (rest looked up from reference TRBV30 and TRBJ2-7): SQTIHQWPATLVQPVGSPLSLECTVEGTSNPNLYWYRQAAGRGLQLLFYSVGIGQISSEVPQNLSASRPQDRQFILSSKKLLLSDSGFYLCAWTSAGAYEQYFGPGTRLTVT.

V usage is TRBV19 and J usage is TRBJ1-2; 12 nucleotides match TRBD1. After removal of 7 bases from V and 8 bases from J, the junction contained 14 bases not matched to a gene. From germline, CDR1 is LNHDA and CDR2 SQIVND (reference sequence). This CDR3 is 16 amino acids long. The CDR3 DNA is TGTGCCAGTAATGCTACCGGGACAGGGGGCACAGGCGGCTACACCTTC. It yields the protein CASNATGTGGTGGYTF.

The chain links TRBV5-1 to TRBJ1-6; D remains unclear. CDR1 and CDR2 from the germline V gene are SGHRS and YFSETQ. The germline V and J ends were trimmed by 0 bases and 10 bases, with 14 bases remaining between them. This CDR3 region has 15 residues. CDR3 region: CASSLGTQGGSPLHF. DNA for the CDR3: TGCGCCAGCAGCTTGGGGACCCAAGGAGGCTCACCCCTCCACTTT.

This sequence joins TRBV29-1 and TRBJ1-5; D possibly corresponds to TRBD1 (6 bases). V lost 4 bases and J lost 4, with 11 bases in between. CDR1 and CDR2 from the germline V gene are SQVTM and ANQGSEA. The CDR3 consists of 13 residues. The CDR3 DNA reads TGCAGCGTTGTACAGGGAATAAATCAGCCCCAGCATTTT. It codes for CSVVQGINQPQHF.

This chain connects TRBV19 to TRBJ2-4; TRBD1 aligns across 8 bases. The V gene end was trimmed by 5 bases and the J gene end by 8 bases; junction bases not matched to a gene: 5. Germline V gene data show CDR1 as LNHDA and CDR2 as SQIVND (reference sequence). CDR3 length: 13 amino acids. CDR3 amino acids: CASSPQGADIQYF. CDR3 nucleotides: TGTGCCAGTAGTCCCCAGGGGGCGGACATTCAGTACTTC.

The chain is built from TRBV29-1 and TRBJ1-5; D possibly corresponds to TRBD1 (6 bases). Deletions cut 0 bases from V and 4 bases from J, with 10 bases between. Germline V gives CDR1 SQVTM, CDR2 ANQGSEA. The CDR3 is 14 amino acids. CDR3 residues: CSVEEAGTNQPQHF. DNA of the CDR3: TGCAGCGTTGAAGAGGCAGGGACAAATCAGCCCCAGCATTTT.

This chain uses TRBV9 with TRBJ2-5; possibly TRBD2 for D (5 bases). V dropped 0 bases and J dropped 1 base, with 7 bases sitting between them. The germline V gene has CDR1 SGDLS and CDR2 YYNGEE. The CDR3 runs to 14 residues. Here the CDR3 reads CASSVAGIQETQYF. CDR3 DNA: TGTGCCAGCAGCGTAGCGGGGATCCAAGAGACCCAGTACTTC.

This rearrangement joins TRBV19 to TRBJ1-5; D is unresolved. Looked up from germline, CDR1 is LNHDA and CDR2 is SQIVND (reference sequence). There are 15 residues in the CDR3. Trimming left V 5 bases short and J 1 base short, with 12 bases between. The CDR3 region is CASSPEDGSNQPQHF. The CDR3 DNA follows: TGTGCCAGTAGTCCCGAGGACGGGAGCAATCAGCCCCAGCATTTT.

The chain has TRBV3-1 (or the pseudogene TRBV3-2) and TRBJ1-4; D is possibly TRBD1 (5 bases). Germline CDR1 LGHDT, CDR2 YNNKEL (reference sequence). The CDR3 has 16 amino acids. V dropped 1 base and J dropped 0 bases, with 9 bases sitting between them. CDR3 region: CASSQVTGSTNEKLFF. The DNA of the CDR3 is TGTGCCAGCAGCCAAGTAACAGGATCAACTAATGAAAAACTGTTTTTT.

The V gene is TRBV11-2, the J gene TRBJ2-2, with D unclear. The CDR3 totals 13 residues. V lost 0 bases to trimming and J lost 5 bases, with 4 bases between them. Germline V gives CDR1 SGHAT, CDR2 FQNNGV. Here the CDR3 DNA reads TGTGCCAGCAGCTTAGATCAGACCGGGGAGCTGTTTTTT. Encoded protein: CASSLDQTGELFF.